What follows are 2 T cell receptor beta chains derived from one specimen sequenced in a study. Data came from immunoSEQ multiplex PCR; TCRdb stores just in-frame clones and leaves some out. The sample lists some 48,000 clones, approximately 95% seen once, with roughly 10% in the top ten. Sequenced sample: PBMCs. These receptors were taken from a middle-aged man with rheumatoid arthritis.

The rearrangement uses TRBV5-8 and TRBJ1-1, with 9 bases fitting TRBD1. This CDR3 is built from 14 residues. Germline V lookup: CDR1 SGHTS, CDR2 YDEGEE. The J segment lost 3 bases and the V segment lost 4 bases, leaving 4 bases of the junction unmatched. In DNA, the CDR3 is TGTGCCAGCAGCGTCGGACAGGGGTACACTGAAGCTTTCTTT. It codes for CASSVGQGYTEAFF. The full variable domain, in which reference TRBV5-8 and TRBJ1-1 provide the parts outside the CDR3, is EAGVTQSPTHLIKTRGQQATLRCSPISGHTSVYWYQQALGLGLQFLLWYDEGEERNRGNFPPRFSGRQFPNYSSELNVNALELEDSALYLCASSVGQGYTEAFFGQGTRLTVV.

The chain combines TRBV7-9 with TRBJ2-7; 7 bases are a match to TRBD1. This CDR3 is 15 amino acids long. Trimming cost V 5 bases and J 0 bases; bases outside gene matches: 7. Germline values: CDR1 SEHNR, CDR2 FQNEAQ (reference sequence). CDR3 DNA sequence: TGTGCCAGCAGCCCTCCTGGGGACAGCTCCTACGAGCAGTACTTC. It codes for CASSPPGDSSYEQYF.